The rows below give T cell receptor beta chains drawn from one sample of a study of immune evolution from preneoplasia to lung adenocarcinoma. The method was immunoSEQ multiplex PCR; TCRdb's version includes in-frame clones alone and lacks a portion of them. This sample has some 3,500 clones; 65% to 85% occur once, and the top ten carry 5% to 6.5%. The sequenced sample consisted of FFPE lung adenocarcinoma in situ tissue. All receptors come from a person aged 65 to 79 with lung adenocarcinoma. Both conserved end residues are part of each CDR3. The order of the fields is V gene, CDR3 length, J gene, D gene, clone size, CDR3 protein, CDR3 DNA. A D gene is named only where the DNA matches it firmly. Size is omitted from some rows. Given values are once, few, many or a class for expanded clones.

TRBV10-3	15	TRBJ2-2	TRBD2	.	CAIRTSGRNTGELFF	TGTGCCATCAGGACTAGCGGGAGAAACACCGGGGAGCTGTTTTTT
TRBV12-5	15	TRBJ2-7	.	.	CASGFSAVLSYEQYF	TGTGCTAGTGGTTTTTCTGCCGTCCTCTCCTACGAGCAGTACTTC
TRBV30	14	TRBJ2-3	.	.	CAWKQGVGLDTQYF	TGTGCCTGGAAACAAGGAGTGGGCCTGGATACGCAGTATTTT
TRBV7-2	14	TRBJ2-3	.	once	CASTENQGPVTQYF	TGTGCCAGCACCGAGAACCAGGGTCCCGTTACGCAGTATTTT
TRBV30	14	TRBJ2-7	TRBD1	.	CAWSGTGGRYEQYF	TGTGCCTGGAGTGGGACAGGGGGCAGATACGAGCAGTACTTC
TRBV27	16	TRBJ2-7	.	.	CASSDPGARSFYEQYF	TGTGCCAGCAGTGACCCTGGGGCCCGTAGCTTCTACGAGCAGTACTTC
TRBV28	13	TRBJ1-1	.	once	CASSIRGAAEAFF	TGTGCCAGCAGCATTAGGGGGGCGGCTGAAGCTTTCTTT
TRBV6-4	14	TRBJ2-7	.	.	CASSLVGGVSEQYF	TGTGCCAGCAGTTTGGTTGGGGGAGTGAGTGAGCAGTACTTC
TRBV19	15	TRBJ1-5	TRBD1	few	CASSNPGTGRQPQHF	TGTGCCAGTAGTAATCCTGGGACAGGGAGACAGCCCCAGCATTTT
TRBV5-1	15	TRBJ2-7	.	.	CASSLGLEKSYEQYF	TGCGCCAGCAGCTTGGGACTAGAGAAGTCCTACGAGCAGTACTTC
TRBV28	15	TRBJ2-3	.	.	CASSLVAGGTDTQYF	TGTGCCAGCAGTTTAGTGGCAGGAGGCACAGATACGCAGTATTTT
TRBV29-1	12	TRBJ2-3	.	.	CSVRGATDTQYF	TGCAGCGTCCGGGGGGCCACAGATACGCAGTATTTT
TRBV6-5	14	TRBJ1-1	.	.	CASSSVEGGTEAFF	TGTGCCAGCAGTTCGGTGGAGGGAGGCACTGAAGCTTTCTTT
TRBV2	11	TRBJ2-1	.	.	CASSVGTEQFF	TGTGCCAGCAGTGTCGGAACTGAGCAGTTCTTC
TRBV14	17	TRBJ2-2	.	.	CASSQERWGRNTGELFF	TGTGCCAGCAGCCAAGAAAGGTGGGGACGGAACACCGGGGAGCTGTTTTTT
TRBV10-3	16	TRBJ2-7	TRBD1	once	CAISESIGTATYEQYF	TGTGCCATCAGTGAGTCGATAGGGACAGCAACCTACGAGCAGTACTTC
TRBV28	14	TRBJ2-7	TRBD1	.	CASSGRQGVYEQYF	TGTGCCAGCAGTGGTCGACAGGGGGTATACGAGCAGTACTTC
TRBV28	16	TRBJ2-6	.	.	CASSFVSHSGANVLTF	TGTGCCAGCAGTTTTGTGTCCCATTCTGGGGCCAACGTCCTGACTTTC
TRBV11-3	12	TRBJ2-7	.	.	CASSWARTEQYF	TGTGCCAGCAGCTGGGCTAGGACGGAGCAGTACTTC
TRBV7-2	16	TRBJ1-5	.	.	CASSPLARGGNQPQHF	TGTGCCAGCAGCCCCCTGGCCAGGGGAGGGAATCAGCCCCAGCATTTT
TRBV6-5	13	TRBJ1-2	TRBD1	.	CASDGTGNYGYTF	TGTGCCAGCGACGGGACAGGGAACTATGGCTACACCTTC
TRBV6-1	13	TRBJ2-2	.	.	CASIIRGTGELFF	TGTGCCAGCATTATTAGGGGCACCGGGGAGCTGTTTTTT
TRBV10-3	17	TRBJ2-5	TRBD2	.	CAISESERLAGLETQYF	TGTGCCATCAGTGAATCAGAGCGACTAGCGGGACTAGAGACCCAGTACTTC
TRBV7-9	15	TRBJ2-7	.	.	CASTTNLRVAHEQYF	TGTGCCAGCACTACCAACCTGAGGGTAGCGCACGAGCAGTACTTC
TRBV5-1	15	TRBJ1-1	.	.	CASSFGHLGNTEAFF	TGCGCCAGCAGCTTCGGACACCTAGGGAACACTGAAGCTTTCTTT
TRBV11-3	17	TRBJ2-2	TRBD2	.	CASRLTSGRAATGELFF	TGTGCCAGCAGGCTCACTAGCGGGAGGGCCGCGACCGGGGAGCTGTTTTTT
TRBV5-1	15	TRBJ1-4	.	few	CASSLVGGLGEKLFF	TGCGCCAGCAGCTTGGTCGGGGGGTTGGGTGAAAAACTGTTTTTT
TRBV4-2	15	TRBJ2-5	TRBD2	.	CASSQTSGSRETQYF	TGTGCCAGCAGCCAGACGAGCGGGAGTAGAGAGACCCAGTACTTC
TRBV19	14	TRBJ2-2	TRBD1	.	CASSDRGRTGELFF	TGTGCCAGTAGTGACAGGGGAAGGACCGGGGAGCTGTTTTTT
TRBV7-2	13	TRBJ2-7	.	.	CASSSTDSYEQYF	TGTGCCAGCAGCTCCACTGACTCCTACGAGCAGTACTTC
TRBV7-2	16	TRBJ1-1	TRBD1	.	CASSLLGTGFSTEAFF	TGTGCCAGCAGCTTATTGGGGACAGGGTTTTCCACTGAAGCTTTCTTT
TRBV5-1	13	TRBJ1-4	.	.	CASSFTWDEKLFF	TGCGCCAGCAGCTTTACGTGGGATGAAAAACTGTTTTTT
TRBV20-1	11	TRBJ2-7	.	.	CSVELRDEQYF	TGCAGTGTGGAACTACGCGACGAGCAGTACTTC
TRBV7-3	13	TRBJ1-1	.	.	CASSVTENTEAFF	TGTGCCAGCAGCGTGACAGAAAACACTGAAGCTTTCTTT
TRBV29-1	13	TRBJ1-1	TRBD1	.	CSVGGGTGDEAFF	TGCAGCGTTGGGGGAGGGACAGGGGATGAAGCTTTCTTT
TRBV9	15	TRBJ2-7	TRBD2	.	CASSVEPGGTYEQYF	TGTGCCAGCAGCGTAGAACCGGGAGGTACCTACGAGCAGTACTTC
TRBV6-5	15	TRBJ2-7	.	.	CASSLLPYPPYEQYF	TGTGCCAGCAGCCTCCTACCATACCCACCCTACGAGCAGTACTTC
TRBV7-8	15	TRBJ2-7	TRBD2	.	CASSFSGTSESKQYF	TGTGCCAGCAGCTTTTCCGGGACTAGCGAAAGTAAGCAGTACTTC
TRBV11-3	15	TRBJ2-6	.	.	CASSVGNSGANVLTF	TGTGCCAGCAGCGTTGGAAACTCTGGGGCCAACGTCCTGACTTTC